This T cell receptor (beta chain) was obtained from a study of blood T cell repertoires in COVID-19. Whole-study context: From the United States, Italy and Spain came samples of acute and convalescent COVID-19. PBMCs, B-cell-depleted T cells, or T cells provided the cDNA or gDNA that made up the material.

Per the original data handling: Nucleated cell number was recorded as an estimate derived from reference gene primer amplification. The data were produced by immunoSEQ multiplex PCR, yet TCRdb's version contains in-frame clones alone and is incomplete. The V and J calls and the clone size are those of that table, but D and trimming were determined from the DNA. Found here are under 150,000 clones, about 90% of them singletons; the top ten hold 2% to 2.5%. The sequenced sample consisted of peripheral blood. This clonotype was sampled from a human donor in a cohort sampled during active COVID-19.

The CDR3 is CASSLALGGGGNSPLHF. CDR3 bases: TGTGCCAGCAGCCTTGCGCTGGGTGGAGGCGGCAATTCACCCCTCCACTTT. This chain joins TRBV7-2 and TRBJ1-6; D uncertain. The CDR3 is 17 residues long. The V and J ends lost 5 bases and 7 bases respectively, with 21 bases between them. CDR1 and CDR2 (germline): SGHTA, FQGNSA.